Detailed here is one TCR beta chain. The antigen is unknown. This CDR3 contains 14 residues. Trimming left V 3 bases short and J 6 bases short, with 10 bases between. Germline CDR1 is SGDLS and CDR2 is YYNGEE. The PCR used 60 Vbeta and 13 Jbeta primers. This table comes from immunoSEQ multiplex PCR, and its TCRdb copy is limited to in-frame clones, with some not included. The sample carries 120,000 to 150,000 clones, 73% recorded once. The data originate from a study of cytomegalovirus exposure and HLA in healthy donors. General study findings and limits: Reportedly, cytomegalovirus status was diagnosed with high sensitivity and specificity.

The sequenced sample was PBMCs. The V and J genes are TRBV9 and TRBJ1-6; TRBD1 is a possible D gene (6 bases). This TCR came from a woman aged 40 to 50 in good health and CMV-seronegative. The CDR3 DNA reads TGTGCCAGCAGCGACAGGGTTAGTAATTCACCCCTCCACTTT. It encodes CASSDRVSNSPLHF. The full variable domain, in which reference TRBV9 and TRBJ1-6 provide the parts outside the CDR3, is DSGVTQTPKHLITATGQRVTLRCSPRSGDLSVYWYQQSLDQGLQFLIQYYNGEERAKGNILERFSAQQFPDLHSELNLSSLELGDSALYFCASSDRVSNSPLHFGNGTRLTVT.